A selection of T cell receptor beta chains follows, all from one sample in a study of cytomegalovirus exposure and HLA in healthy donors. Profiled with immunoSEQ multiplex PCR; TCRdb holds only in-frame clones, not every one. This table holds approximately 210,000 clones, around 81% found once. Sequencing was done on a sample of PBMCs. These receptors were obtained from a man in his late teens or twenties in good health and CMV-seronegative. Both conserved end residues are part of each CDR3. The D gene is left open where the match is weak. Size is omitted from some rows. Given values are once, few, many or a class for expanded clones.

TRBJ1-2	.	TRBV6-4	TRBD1	CASSEAGGAGNYGYTF	TGTGCCAGCAGTGAGGCAGGGGGCGCGGGGAACTATGGCTACACCTTC
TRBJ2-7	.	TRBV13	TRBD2	CASSRGLAGGYEQYF	TGTGCCAGCAGCCGAGGACTAGCGGGGGGCTACGAGCAGTACTTC
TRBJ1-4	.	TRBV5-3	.	CARRGRFGGLIVDEKLFF	TGTGCCAGAAGAGGGAGGTTCGGGGGTCTTATTGTGGATGAAAAACTGTTTTTT
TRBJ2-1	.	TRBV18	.	CASSLIMSSYNEQFF	TGTGCCAGCTCATTAATCATGAGCTCCTACAATGAGCAGTTCTTC
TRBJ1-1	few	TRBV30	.	CAWSYPDRRNTEAFF	TGTGCCTGGAGTTACCCTGACAGGAGGAACACTGAAGCTTTCTTT
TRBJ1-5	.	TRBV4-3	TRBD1	CASSLGQGHNQPQHF	TGCGCCAGCAGCCTAGGACAGGGGCATAATCAGCCCCAGCATTTT
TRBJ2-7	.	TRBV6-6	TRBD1	CASEGAGTSSYEQYF	TGTGCCAGCGAGGGGGCAGGGACCTCCTCCTACGAGCAGTACTTC
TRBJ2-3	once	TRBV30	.	CAWSVIGLADTQYF	TGTGCCTGGAGTGTAATCGGTCTAGCAGATACGCAGTATTTT
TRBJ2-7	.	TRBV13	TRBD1	CASSLGSGGLYEQYF	TGTGCCAGCAGCTTAGGCTCAGGGGGCTTGTACGAGCAGTACTTC
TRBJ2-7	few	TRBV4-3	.	CASSQDRTGPYEQYF	TGCGCCAGCAGCCAAGATCGAACAGGGCCCTACGAGCAGTACTTC
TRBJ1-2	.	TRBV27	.	CASSLNGGAGGYTF	TGTGCCAGCAGTTTAAATGGGGGGGCGGGGGGCTACACCTTC
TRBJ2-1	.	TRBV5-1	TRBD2	CASSLSASGSDEQFF	TGCGCCAGCAGCTTGTCGGCTAGCGGGAGTGATGAGCAGTTCTTC
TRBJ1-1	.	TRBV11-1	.	CASSLSNSISMAFF	TGTGCCAGCAGCTTATCCAACAGCATTAGTATGGCTTTCTTT
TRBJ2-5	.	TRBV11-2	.	CASSLERRAESYF	TGTGCCAGCAGCTTAGAGCGGAGGGCAGAATCGTACTTC
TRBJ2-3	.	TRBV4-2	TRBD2	CASSQPLAGGPSDTQYF	TGTGCCAGCAGCCAACCCCTAGCGGGAGGGCCATCAGATACGCAGTATTTT
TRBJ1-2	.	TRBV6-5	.	CASRRSRSYGYTF	TGTGCCAGCAGGCGCTCCCGAAGCTATGGCTACACCTTC
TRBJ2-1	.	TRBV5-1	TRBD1	CASSLDGTGSYNEQFF	TGCGCCAGCAGCCTCGACGGGACAGGGAGCTACAATGAGCAGTTCTTC
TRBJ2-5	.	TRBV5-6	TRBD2	CASSPPGLEYQETQYF	TGTGCCAGCAGCCCTCCGGGACTAGAGTACCAAGAGACCCAGTACTTC
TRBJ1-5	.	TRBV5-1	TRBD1	CASREGTGNQPQHF	TGCGCCAGCAGAGAAGGGACAGGGAATCAGCCCCAGCATTTT
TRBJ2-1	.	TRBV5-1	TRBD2	CASSSSGINNEQFF	TGCGCCAGCAGCTCTAGCGGGATCAACAATGAGCAGTTCTTC
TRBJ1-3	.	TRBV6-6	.	CASSSTGLGDTIYF	TGTGCCAGCAGTTCTACAGGGTTAGGGGACACCATATATTTT
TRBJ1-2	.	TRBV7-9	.	CASSPPENGYGYTF	TGTGCCAGCAGCCCCCCCGAGAATGGCTATGGCTACACCTTC
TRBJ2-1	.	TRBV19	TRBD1	CASSTNRDRVYNEQFF	TGTGCCAGTAGTACGAACCGGGACAGGGTCTACAATGAGCAGTTCTTC
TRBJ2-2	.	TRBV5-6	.	CASSLAERRYTGELFF	TGTGCCAGCAGCTTGGCTGAGCGGAGGTACACCGGGGAGCTGTTTTTT
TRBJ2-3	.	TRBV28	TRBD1	CASPPPPGQGGSGPFTDTQYF	TGTGCCAGTCCCCCACCACCGGGACAGGGGGGTAGCGGGCCGTTCACAGATACGCAGTATTTT
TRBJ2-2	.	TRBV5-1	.	CASSIGQNTGELFF	TGCGCCAGCAGCATTGGACAGAACACCGGGGAGCTGTTTTTT
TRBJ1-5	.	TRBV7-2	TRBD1	CASSLDAQGVGQPQHF	TGTGCCAGCAGCTTAGACGCACAGGGGGTTGGGCAGCCCCAGCATTTT
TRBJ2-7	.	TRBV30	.	CAWSWEAYEQYF	TGTGCCTGGAGTTGGGAGGCTTACGAGCAGTACTTC
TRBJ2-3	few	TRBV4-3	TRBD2	CASSQELAGGPSTDTQYF	TGCGCCAGCAGCCAAGAGCTAGCGGGAGGACCCAGCACAGATACGCAGTATTTT
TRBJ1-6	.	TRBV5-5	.	CASSSDSRNSPLHF	TGTGCCAGCAGCTCGGACAGTCGGAATTCACCCCTCCACTTT
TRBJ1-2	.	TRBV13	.	CASSDRGNYGYTF	TGTGCCAGCTCGGACAGAGGTAACTATGGCTACACCTTC
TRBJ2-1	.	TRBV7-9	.	CSSSHPRSYNEQFF	TGTTCCAGCAGTCATCCGCGCTCCTACAATGAGCAGTTCTTC
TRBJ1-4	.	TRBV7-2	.	CASSQASMNEKLFF	TGTGCCAGCAGCCAGGCAAGCATGAATGAAAAACTGTTTTTT
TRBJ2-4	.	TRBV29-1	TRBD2	CSVEEMIAGNIQYF	TGCAGCGTTGAAGAGATGATAGCGGGAAACATTCAGTACTTC
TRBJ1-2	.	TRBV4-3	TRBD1	CASSQESTGPLPGGYTF	TGCGCCAGCAGCCAAGAATCGACAGGGCCCCTGCCTGGGGGCTACACCTTC
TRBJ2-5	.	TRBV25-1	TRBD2	CASSDVGGGLKETQYF	TGTGCCAGCAGTGATGTCGGCGGGGGGCTGAAAGAGACCCAGTACTTC
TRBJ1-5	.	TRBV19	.	CATDDKAYSNQPQHF	TGTGCCACCGATGACAAGGCGTATAGCAATCAGCCCCAGCATTTT
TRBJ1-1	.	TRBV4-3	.	CASSQDWRGNTEAFF	TGCGCCAGCAGCCAAGATTGGAGGGGTAACACTGAAGCTTTCTTT
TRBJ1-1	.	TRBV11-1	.	CASTPVTGGNTEAFF	TGTGCCAGCACCCCTGTAACCGGCGGGAACACTGAAGCTTTCTTT
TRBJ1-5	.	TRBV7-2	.	CASSLRPGDYRPQHF	TGTGCCAGCAGCTTACGGCCAGGGGACTACCGGCCCCAGCATTTT
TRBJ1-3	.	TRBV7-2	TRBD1	CASSLGQGDGNTIYF	TGTGCCAGCAGCTTAGGACAGGGAGATGGAAACACCATATATTTT
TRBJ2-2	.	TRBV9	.	CASSVAGQNTGELFF	TGTGCCAGCAGCGTAGCGGGACAGAACACCGGGGAGCTGTTTTTT
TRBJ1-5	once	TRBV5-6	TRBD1	CASSFNRGLQPQHF	TGTGCCAGCAGCTTTAACAGGGGCCTACAGCCCCAGCATTTT
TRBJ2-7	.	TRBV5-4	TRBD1	CASRDDRVITYEQYF	TGTGCCAGCAGAGATGACAGGGTCATTACCTACGAGCAGTACTTC
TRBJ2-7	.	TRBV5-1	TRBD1	CASSFQGARTYEQYF	TGCGCCAGCAGCTTTCAGGGGGCACGCACCTACGAGCAGTACTTC
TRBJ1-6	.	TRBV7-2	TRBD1	CASSPFGTGANSPLHF	TGTGCCAGCAGCCCCTTTGGGACAGGGGCTAATTCACCCCTCCACTTT
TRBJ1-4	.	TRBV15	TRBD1	CATSRGQGSEKLFF	TGTGCCACCAGCAGGGGACAGGGGTCTGAAAAACTGTTTTTT
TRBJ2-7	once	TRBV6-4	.	CASSPQYRDHEQYF	TGTGCCAGCAGTCCTCAGTACAGGGACCACGAGCAGTACTTC
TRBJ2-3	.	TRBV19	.	CASSTRGGSADTYLFRDYTDTQYF	TGTGCCAGTAGTACTAGAGGGGGGTCTGCCGACACCTATCTTTTCCGGGACTACACAGATACGCAGTATTTT
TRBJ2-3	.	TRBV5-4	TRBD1	CASSLTLGQGSTDTQYF	TGTGCCAGCAGCTTGACCCTGGGACAGGGTAGCACAGATACGCAGTATTTT
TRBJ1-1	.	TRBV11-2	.	CASSLEGLPNTEAFF	TGTGCCAGCAGCTTAGAGGGACTCCCGAACACTGAAGCTTTCTTT
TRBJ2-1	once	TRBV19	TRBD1	CASSNQGAFSDEQFF	TGTGCCAGTAGTAACCAGGGGGCATTCTCCGATGAGCAGTTCTTC